This TCR beta chain was recorded in a study of blood T cell repertoires in COVID-19 (dated by TCRdb to 2018 to 2020). Regarding the complete study: The collaborator samples originated in the United States, Italy and Spain and spanned the acute and convalescent phases of COVID-19. The sample metadata nearly always contained a de-identified subject ID, COVID-19 status, age in years and sex. A freely available public database, intended as a resource for researchers studying the immune response to SARS-CoV-2, is where the repertoires were released. Where HLA class I and class II types were available, the types were taken from metadata supplied by the sample provider, not from assay-based typing. The samples were drawn from the first 160 participants of the ongoing ImmuneRACE study and from 950 to 1,500 subjects provided by 6 global collaborators. The material from the prospective study consisted of cDNA or gDNA derived from T cells, B-cell-depleted T cells, or PBMCs. Subjects who had been exposed to COVID-19, were actively infected with it, or had recovered from it provided the deeply sampled blood TCRbeta repertoires that made up the dataset.

The study at large found these results: The quantity of clinical and demographic metadata differed by source and by participant and was supplied without curation.

Each collaborating institution followed its own protocols to collect whole blood in K2EDTA tubes. For TCRbeta analysis, collaborator samples were shipped as frozen whole blood, as isolated PBMCs, or as DNA extracted from either sample type. Measured from the cysteine to the phenylalanine, the CDR3 is 14 residues long. The read is trimmed to its CDR3 DNA, 42 bases read in frame from base 1. The germline V end is reduced by 3 bases and the J end by 4 bases; junction bases left unmatched: 4. The germline V gene (reference sequence) gives CDR1 as SEHNR and CDR2 as FQNEAQ. As to this clone: Its specific antigen is unknown. Base qualities are not recorded, but no much larger clone differs from it by a single base.

TCRbeta CDR3 regions were amplified from genomic DNA using the immunoSEQ Assay, a bias-controlled multiplex PCR. Under the source paper's analysis protocol: Within the assay, amplification of reference gene primers was used to estimate how many nucleated cells each sample contained. To quantify the absolute abundance of each unique TCRbeta CDR3 rearrangement, sequence reads were collapsed and filtered. For each sample, productive Simpson clonality was calculated as the square root of Simpson's diversity index over productive rearrangements. Not all clones reach the TCRdb copy of this immuneACCESS table, which keeps in-frame sequences only. Checked studies attribute under half of the gap to unresolved V genes and leave the rest unexplained. V and J calls and clone size are given by that table; D and trimming were obtained from the DNA. The sample records just over 650,000 clones, 75% to 90% of which are singletons. The top ten clones comprise around 0.3% of the sample.

The chain is encoded by TRBV7-9 joined to TRBJ1-2; 8 bases in the middle match TRBD1. Sequencing was performed on peripheral blood. The sequence came from a woman aged 18-30 years with acute or convalescent COVID-19. The CDR3 is CASSFGQGLYGYTF. The bases are TGTGCCAGCAGCTTTGGACAGGGTCTCTATGGCTACACCTTC.